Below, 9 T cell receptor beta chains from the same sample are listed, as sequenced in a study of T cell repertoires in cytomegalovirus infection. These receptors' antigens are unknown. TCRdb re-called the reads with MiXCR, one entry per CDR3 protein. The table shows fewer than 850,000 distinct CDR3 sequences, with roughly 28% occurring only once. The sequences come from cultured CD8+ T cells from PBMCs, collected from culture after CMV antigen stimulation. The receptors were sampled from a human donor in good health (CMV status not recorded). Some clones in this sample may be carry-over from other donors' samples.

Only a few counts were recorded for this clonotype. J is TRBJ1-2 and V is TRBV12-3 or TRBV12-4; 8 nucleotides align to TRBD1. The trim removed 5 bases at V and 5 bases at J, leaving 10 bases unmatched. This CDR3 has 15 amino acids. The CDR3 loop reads CASSADRGVGYGYTF. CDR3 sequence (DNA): TGTGCCAGCAGTGCCGACAGGGGTGTAGGGTATGGCTACACCTTC.

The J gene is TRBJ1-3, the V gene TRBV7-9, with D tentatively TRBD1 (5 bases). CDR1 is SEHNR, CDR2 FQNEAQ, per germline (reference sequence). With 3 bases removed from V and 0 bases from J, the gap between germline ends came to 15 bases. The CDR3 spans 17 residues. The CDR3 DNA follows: TGTGCCAGCAGCTTGGTATTGAGACAGTACTCTGGAAACACCATATATTTT. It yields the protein CASSLVLRQYSGNTIYF. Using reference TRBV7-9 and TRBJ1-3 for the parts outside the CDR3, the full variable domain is DTGVSQNPRHKITKRGQNVTFRCDPISEHNRLYWYRQTLGQGPEFLTYFQNEAQLEKSRLLSDRFSAERPKGSFSTLEIQRTEQGDSAMYLCASSLVLRQYSGNTIYFGEGSWLTVV.

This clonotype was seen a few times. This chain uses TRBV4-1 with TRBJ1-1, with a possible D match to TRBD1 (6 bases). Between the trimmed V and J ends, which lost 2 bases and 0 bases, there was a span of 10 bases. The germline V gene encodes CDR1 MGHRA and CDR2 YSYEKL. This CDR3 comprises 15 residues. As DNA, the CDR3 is TGCGCCAGCAGCCAACTTACAGGGATGAACACTGAAGCTTTCTTT. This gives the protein CASSQLTGMNTEAFF.

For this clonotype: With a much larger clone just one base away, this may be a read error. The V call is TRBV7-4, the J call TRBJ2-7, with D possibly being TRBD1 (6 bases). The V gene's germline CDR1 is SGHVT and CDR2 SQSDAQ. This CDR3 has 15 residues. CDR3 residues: CASSLGRTDSYEQCF. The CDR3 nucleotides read TGTGCCAGCAGCTTAGGCCGGACAGACTCCTACGAGCAGTGCTTC.

The CDR3 DNA reads as TGTGCCAGCAGCTTAGTGGCCGGGACTTCCTACGAGCAGTACTTC. This encodes CASSLVAGTSYEQYF. V usage is TRBV7-6 and J usage is TRBJ2-7; maybe TRBD2 (6 bases). The CDR3 consists of 15 residues. With 1 base removed from V and 1 base from J, the gap between germline ends came to 11 bases. Germline loops: CDR1 SGHVS, CDR2 FNYEAQ.

CDR3 DNA: TGTGCCAGCAGCTTACCGGGCCATAGCTCCTACGAGCAGTACTTC. Its translation is CASSLPGHSSYEQYF. V usage is TRBV7-9 and J usage is TRBJ2-7; D call uncertain. The ends were cut back, 2 bases at V and 0 bases at J, with 11 bases in the middle. The length of the CDR3 is 15 residues. The germline V gene encodes CDR1 SEHNR and CDR2 FQNEAQ (reference sequence).

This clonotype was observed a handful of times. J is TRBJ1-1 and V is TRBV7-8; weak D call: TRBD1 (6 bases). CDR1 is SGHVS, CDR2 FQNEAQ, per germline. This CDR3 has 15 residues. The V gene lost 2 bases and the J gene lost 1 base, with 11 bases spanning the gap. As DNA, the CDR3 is TGTGCCAGCAGCTTACCGGGACACACGAACACTGAAGCTTTCTTT. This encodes CASSLPGHTNTEAFF.

Here the CDR3 reads CASSSGASGTEAFF. The CDR3 bases are TGTGCCAGCAGCAGTGGAGCCTCGGGGACTGAAGCTTTCTTT. The chain joins TRBV5-6 to TRBJ1-1; the D is unclear. V was clipped by 4 bases and J by 5 bases, with 15 bases between them. Germline CDR1 and CDR2: SGHDT and YYEEEE. The CDR3 runs 14 residues.

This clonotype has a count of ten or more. CDR3: CATGGGNSPLHF. The DNA for the CDR3 is TGTGCCACCGGAGGGGGCAATTCACCCCTCCACTTT. The chain carries TRBV15 and TRBJ1-6, with TRBD1 matching 7 bases. CDR1 is LNHNV, CDR2 YYDKDF, per germline (reference sequence). Unmatched junction bases numbered 2, after V lost 8 bases and J lost 7 bases. The CDR3 sequence is 12 residues long.